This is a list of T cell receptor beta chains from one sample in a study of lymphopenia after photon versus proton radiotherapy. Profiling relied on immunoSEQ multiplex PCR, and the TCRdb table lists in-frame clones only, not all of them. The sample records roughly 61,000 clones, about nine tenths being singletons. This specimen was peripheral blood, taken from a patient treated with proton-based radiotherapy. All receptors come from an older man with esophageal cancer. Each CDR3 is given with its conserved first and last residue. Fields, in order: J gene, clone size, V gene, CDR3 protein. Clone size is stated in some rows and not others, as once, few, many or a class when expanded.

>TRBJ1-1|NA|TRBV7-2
CASSPSDANTEAFF
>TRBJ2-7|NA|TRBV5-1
CASSLDKDRAQSYEQYF
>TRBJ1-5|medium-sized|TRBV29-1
CSVADRGGNQPQHF
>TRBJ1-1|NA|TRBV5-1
CASSLESQGTEAFF
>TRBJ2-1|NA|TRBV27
CASSQGPSSYNEQFF
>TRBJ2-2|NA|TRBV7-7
CASSSAGRLNTGELFF
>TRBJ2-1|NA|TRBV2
CASSELGQQYNEQFF
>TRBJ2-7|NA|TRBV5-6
CASSLPQAGGAYEQYF
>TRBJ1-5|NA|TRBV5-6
CASSFLQGTQPQHF
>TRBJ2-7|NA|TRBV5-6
CASSSDRGRFEQYF
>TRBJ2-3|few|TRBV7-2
CASSLRGGYTDTQYF
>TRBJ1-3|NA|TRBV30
CAWTQGGFSGNTIYF
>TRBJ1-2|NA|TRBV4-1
CASSQARGARYGYTF
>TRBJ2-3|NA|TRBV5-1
CASSVGLAGYTDTQYF
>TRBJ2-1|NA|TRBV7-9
CASSLGLGIGNEQFF
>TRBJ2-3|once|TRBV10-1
CASSDSGTGGTDTQYF
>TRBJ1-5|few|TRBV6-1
CASSGLLGQGSQPQHF
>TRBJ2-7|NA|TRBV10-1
CASSESTGWSYEQYF
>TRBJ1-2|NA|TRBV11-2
CASSLGRGKGYGYTF
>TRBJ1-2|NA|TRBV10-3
CAISPGISYGYTF
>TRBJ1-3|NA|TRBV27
CASSSGWGRSGNTIYF
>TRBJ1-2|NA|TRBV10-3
CAISSQGAGGYTF
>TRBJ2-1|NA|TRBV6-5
CASSYSGLGSYNEQFF
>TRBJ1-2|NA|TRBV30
CAWSPTGGPNYGYTF
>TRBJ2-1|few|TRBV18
CASSTSGTPRDEQFF
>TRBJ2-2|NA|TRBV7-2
CASSLDLAGNTGELFF
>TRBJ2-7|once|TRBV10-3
CAIRGGGAEQYF
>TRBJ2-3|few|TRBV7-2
CASRNRGRHTQYF
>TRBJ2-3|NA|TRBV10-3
CAISPYNGGPSTDTQYF
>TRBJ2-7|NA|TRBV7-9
CASSGGQGNFYEQYF
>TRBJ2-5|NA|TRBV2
CASSGLGETQYF
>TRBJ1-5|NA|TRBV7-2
CASSRNRASNQPQHF
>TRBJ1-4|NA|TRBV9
CASSVGGGAQEKLFF
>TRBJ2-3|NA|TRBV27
CASSFAGFTDTQYF
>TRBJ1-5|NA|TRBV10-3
CAISDLGARNQPQHF
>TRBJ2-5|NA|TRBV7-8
CASSLAGGPETQYF
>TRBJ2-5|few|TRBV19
CATSTGQGNRETQYF
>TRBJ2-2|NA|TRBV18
CASSPSDRPTGELFF
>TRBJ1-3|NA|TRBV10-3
CASHGLYSGNTIYF
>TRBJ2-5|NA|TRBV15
CATSRDAGIEETQYF
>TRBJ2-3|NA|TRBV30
CAWTKGGGETDTQYF
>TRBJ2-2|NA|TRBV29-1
CSAQRGGSTGELFF
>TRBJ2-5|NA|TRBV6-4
CASSVLPGPQETQYF
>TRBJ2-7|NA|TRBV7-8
CASSPTGSQQYF
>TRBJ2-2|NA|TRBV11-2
CASSSPTSPNSHTGELFF
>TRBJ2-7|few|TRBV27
CASSRTGYYEQYF
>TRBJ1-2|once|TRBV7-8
CASSPQLLANYGYTF
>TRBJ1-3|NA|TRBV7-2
CASSLGDPGAGNTIYF
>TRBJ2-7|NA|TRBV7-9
CASSTLAGGPPYEQYF
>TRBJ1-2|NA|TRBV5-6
CASSLQGFRGGYTF
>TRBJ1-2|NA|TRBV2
CASSGQAALGGYTF
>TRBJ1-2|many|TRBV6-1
CASSEALDGGFYGYTF
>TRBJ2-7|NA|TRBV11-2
CASRLSAYEQYF
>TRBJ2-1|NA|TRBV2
CASSDFGEQFF
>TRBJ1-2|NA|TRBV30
CAWRVDRARGYTF
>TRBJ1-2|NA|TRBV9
CASSVGREFSNYGYTF
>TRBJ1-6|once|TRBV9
CASSVGTGWYSPLHF
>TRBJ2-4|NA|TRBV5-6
CASSFGGAGAKNIQYF
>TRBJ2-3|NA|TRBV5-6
CASSQGRVTDTQYF
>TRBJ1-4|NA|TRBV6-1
CATISGATNEKLFF